These T cell receptor beta chains were read from a single sample in a study of blood T cells in healthy people across ages. MiXCR, run by TCRdb on the 5' RACE reads, gives a single entry per CDR3 protein. The repertoire holds 1.5 million to 2 million distinct CDR3 sequences, with about 50% as singletons. The sequenced sample was blood. These receptor sequences come from a woman in her forties in good health. The CDR3 runs from the conserved cysteine through the conserved F or W. D genes are given only for firm matches. The size entry is marked missing in some rows and otherwise reads once, few, many or a size class.

cdr3_aa: CASGPGTIYEQYF
cdr3_nt: TGTGCCAGCGGACCGGGGACTATCTACGAGCAGTACTTC
d_call: TRBD2
j_call: TRBJ2-7
v_call: TRBV7-2
clone_size: .

cdr3_aa: CASSADRLTDTQYF
cdr3_nt: TGTGCCAGCAGCGCCGACAGGCTCACAGATACGCAGTATTTT
d_call: .
j_call: TRBJ2-3
v_call: TRBV2
clone_size: few

cdr3_aa: CAISESDPDRGGGSSYNSPPHF
cdr3_nt: TGTGCCATCAGTGAGTCGGATCCAGACAGGGGAGGAGGCTCGTCCTATAATTCACCCCCCCACTTT
d_call: TRBD1
j_call: TRBJ1-6
v_call: TRBV10-3
clone_size: once

cdr3_aa: CASSRGTGGSGQPQHF
cdr3_nt: TGCGCCAGCAGCCGCGGAACAGGGGGCAGCGGTCAGCCCCAGCATTTT
d_call: TRBD1
j_call: TRBJ1-5
v_call: TRBV4-3
clone_size: .

cdr3_aa: CATSERTQTGSTDTQYF
cdr3_nt: TGTGCCACCAGTGAACGAACTCAGACAGGGTCCACAGATACGCAGTATTTT
d_call: TRBD1
j_call: TRBJ2-3
v_call: TRBV24-1
clone_size: .

cdr3_aa: CASSYREGIYGYTF
cdr3_nt: TGTGCCAGCAGTTACAGGGAAGGGATCTATGGCTACACCTTC
d_call: .
j_call: TRBJ1-2
v_call: TRBV27
clone_size: .

cdr3_aa: CASSYQTGVDTEAFF
cdr3_nt: TGTGCCAGCAGTTACCAGACAGGGGTAGATACTGAAGCTTTCTTT
d_call: TRBD1
j_call: TRBJ1-1
v_call: TRBV6-5
clone_size: .

cdr3_aa: CSARAVTGCEQFF
cdr3_nt: TGCAGTGCTAGAGCTGTGACAGGGTGTGAGCAGTTCTTC
d_call: TRBD1
j_call: TRBJ2-1
v_call: TRBV20-1
clone_size: .

cdr3_aa: CASSHPGLGGSPLHF
cdr3_nt: TGTGCCAGCAGCCATCCGGGGCTGGGAGGTTCACCCCTCCACTTT
d_call: .
j_call: TRBJ1-6
v_call: TRBV7-2
clone_size: .

cdr3_aa: CASSPQDGQETQYF
cdr3_nt: TGCGCCAGCAGCCCTCAGGACGGCCAAGAGACCCAGTACTTC
d_call: .
j_call: TRBJ2-5
v_call: TRBV5-1
clone_size: few

cdr3_aa: CASSSPPVDTGELFF
cdr3_nt: TGTGCCAGCAGCTCCCCCCCGGTGGACACCGGGGAGCTGTTTTTT
d_call: .
j_call: TRBJ2-2
v_call: TRBV7-2
clone_size: .

cdr3_aa: CSVVKQSGYEQYF
cdr3_nt: TGCAGCGTTGTCAAGCAATCTGGCTACGAGCAGTACTTC
d_call: .
j_call: TRBJ2-7
v_call: TRBV29-1
clone_size: .

cdr3_aa: CASTSRGDTDTQYF
cdr3_nt: TGTGCCAGCACCTCGCGGGGGGACACAGATACGCAGTATTTT
d_call: TRBD2
j_call: TRBJ2-3
v_call: TRBV7-2
clone_size: .

cdr3_aa: CASSLVWTGEDHEQYF
cdr3_nt: TGTGCCAGCAGCTTAGTTTGGACAGGGGAGGATCACGAGCAGTACTTC
d_call: TRBD1
j_call: TRBJ2-7
v_call: TRBV7-2
clone_size: .

cdr3_aa: CASSLDRKGPGGYTF
cdr3_nt: TGCGCCAGCAGCTTGGACCGGAAAGGGCCCGGTGGCTACACCTTC
d_call: .
j_call: TRBJ1-2
v_call: TRBV5-1
clone_size: .

cdr3_aa: CASTNHGAIREQYF
cdr3_nt: TGTGCCAGCACCAACCACGGGGCTATACGAGAGCAGTACTTC
d_call: .
j_call: TRBJ2-7
v_call: TRBV6-2/TRBV6-3
clone_size: .

cdr3_aa: CASSYRNLASTLNEQFF
cdr3_nt: TGTGCCAGCAGTTACAGGAACCTTGCCAGTACGCTAAATGAGCAGTTCTTC
d_call: .
j_call: TRBJ2-1
v_call: TRBV6-2/TRBV6-3
clone_size: .

cdr3_aa: CATNQANEQFF
cdr3_nt: TGTGCCACCAACCAGGCCAATGAGCAGTTCTTC
d_call: .
j_call: TRBJ2-1
v_call: TRBV27
clone_size: few

cdr3_aa: CASSYLGSAAYEQYF
cdr3_nt: TGTGCCAGCAGCTACCTGGGGTCAGCGGCCTACGAGCAGTACTTC
d_call: .
j_call: TRBJ2-7
v_call: TRBV6-2/TRBV6-3
clone_size: .

cdr3_aa: CASLRREQYF
cdr3_nt: TGTGCCAGCCTCCGCCGTGAGCAGTACTTC
d_call: .
j_call: TRBJ2-7
v_call: TRBV2
clone_size: .